This is a list of T cell receptor delta chains from one sample in a study of gamma-delta T cells after stem cell transplantation. TCRdb re-called the RT-PCR reads with CATT. Of more than 800 delta-chain clones detected, more than 1.2% appear once; the ten largest clones hold around 77%. The sequencing input was gamma-delta T cells. The receptors originated from a human donor. It is not recorded whose cells these are; they may come from a transplant donor. The conserved cysteine and the conserved F or W are not part of the CDR3 here. Each record gives: clone size, V gene, CDR3 length, J gene, CDR3 protein. Clone size is stated in some rows and not others, as once, few, many or a class when expanded.

medium-sized	TRDV3	13	TRDJ1	AFLREGFIADKLI
large	TRDV1	18	TRDJ1	ALGDFPTLYWGIRGDKLI
.	TRDV2	16	TRDJ1	ACDTVSLGDSPTDKLI
.	TRDV2	17	TRDJ1	ACDTVSGERRSPVDKLI
few	TRDV2	19	TRDJ1	ACDTVDLLGDTPTGTDKLI